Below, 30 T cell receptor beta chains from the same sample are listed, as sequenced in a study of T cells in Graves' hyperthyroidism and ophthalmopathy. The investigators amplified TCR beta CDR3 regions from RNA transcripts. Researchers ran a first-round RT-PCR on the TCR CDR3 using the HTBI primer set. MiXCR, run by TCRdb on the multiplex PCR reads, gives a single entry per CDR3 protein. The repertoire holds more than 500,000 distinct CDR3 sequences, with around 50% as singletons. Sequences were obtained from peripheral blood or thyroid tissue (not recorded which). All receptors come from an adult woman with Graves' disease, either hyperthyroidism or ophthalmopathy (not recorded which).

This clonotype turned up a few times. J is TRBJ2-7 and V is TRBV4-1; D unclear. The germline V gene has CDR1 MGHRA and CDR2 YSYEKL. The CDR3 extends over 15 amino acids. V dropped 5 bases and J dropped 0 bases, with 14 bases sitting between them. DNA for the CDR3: TGCGCCAGCAGCTATCCCGAGAAAGGCTCCTACGAGCAGTACTTC. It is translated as CASSYPEKGSYEQYF.

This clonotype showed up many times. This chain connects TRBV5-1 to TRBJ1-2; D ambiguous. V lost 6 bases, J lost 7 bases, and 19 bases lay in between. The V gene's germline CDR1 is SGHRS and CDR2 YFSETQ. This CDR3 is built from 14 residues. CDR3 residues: CASTVNSLVGGYTF. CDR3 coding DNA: TGCGCCAGCACGGTTAACAGCCTGGTTGGTGGCTACACCTTC.

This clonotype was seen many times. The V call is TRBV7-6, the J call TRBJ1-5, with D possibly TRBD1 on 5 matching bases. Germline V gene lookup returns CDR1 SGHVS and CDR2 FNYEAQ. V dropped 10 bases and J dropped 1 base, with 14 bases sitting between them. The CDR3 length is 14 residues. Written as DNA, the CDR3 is TGTGCCACATCCCTGGGGGACAGCAATCAGCCCCAGCATTTT. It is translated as CATSLGDSNQPQHF.

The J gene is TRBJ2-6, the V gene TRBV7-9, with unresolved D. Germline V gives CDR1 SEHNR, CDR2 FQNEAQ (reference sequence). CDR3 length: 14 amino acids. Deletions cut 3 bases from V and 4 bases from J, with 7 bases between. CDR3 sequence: CASSFSVGANVLTF. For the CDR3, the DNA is TGTGCCAGCAGCTTCTCGGTCGGGGCCAACGTCCTGACTTTC.

CDR3 in DNA: TGTGCCAGCAAAGGCCCCCTTCGCGGGAGGCACGAGCAGTACTTC. It translates to CASKGPLRGRHEQYF. The rearrangement uses TRBV7-2 and TRBJ2-7, with TRBD2 matching 8 bases. Per germline, CDR1 SGHTA and CDR2 FQGNSA. This CDR3 spans 15 amino acids. J lost 5 bases, V lost 7 bases, and 13 bases had no gene match. Full variable domain (rest looked up from reference TRBV7-2 and TRBJ2-7): GAGVSQSPSNKVTEKGKDVELRCDPISGHTALYWYRQSLGQGLEFLIYFQGNSAPDKSGLPSDRFSAERTGGSVSTLTIQRTQQEDSAVYLCASKGPLRGRHEQYFGPGTRLTVT.

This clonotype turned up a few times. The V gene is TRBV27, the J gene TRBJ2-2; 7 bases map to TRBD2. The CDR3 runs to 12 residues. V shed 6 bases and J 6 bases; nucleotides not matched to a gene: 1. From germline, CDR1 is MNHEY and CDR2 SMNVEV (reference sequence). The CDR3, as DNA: TGTGCCAGCAGACGGGAGGCCGGGGAGCTGTTTTTT. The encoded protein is CASRREAGELFF.

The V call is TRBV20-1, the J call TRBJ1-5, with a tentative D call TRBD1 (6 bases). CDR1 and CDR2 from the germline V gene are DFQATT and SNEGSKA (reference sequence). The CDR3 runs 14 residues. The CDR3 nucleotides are TGCGGGGGAAGCAGGGGACGAGGCAATCAGCCCCAGCATTTT. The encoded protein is CGGSRGRGNQPQHF.

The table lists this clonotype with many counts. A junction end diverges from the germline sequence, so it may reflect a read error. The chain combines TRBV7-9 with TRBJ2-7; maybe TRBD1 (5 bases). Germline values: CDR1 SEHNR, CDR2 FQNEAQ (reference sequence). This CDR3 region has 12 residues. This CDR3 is CASSSGTYEQYF. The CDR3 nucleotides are TGCGCCAGCAGCTCAGGGACCTACGAGCAGTACTTC.

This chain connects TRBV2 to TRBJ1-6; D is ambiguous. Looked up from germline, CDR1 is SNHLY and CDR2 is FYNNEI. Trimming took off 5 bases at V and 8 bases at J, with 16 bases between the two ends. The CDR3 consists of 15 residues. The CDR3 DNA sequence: TGTGCCAGCAGTTTACGGACTCTAAGGGATTCACCCCTCCACTTT. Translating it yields CASSLRTLRDSPLHF.

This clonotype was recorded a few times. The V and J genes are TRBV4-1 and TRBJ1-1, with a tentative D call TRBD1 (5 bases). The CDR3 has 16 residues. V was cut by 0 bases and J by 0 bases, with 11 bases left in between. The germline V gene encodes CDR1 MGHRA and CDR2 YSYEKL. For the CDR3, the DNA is TGCGCCAGCAGCCAAGATACTAGGGGAATGAACACTGAAGCTTTCTTT. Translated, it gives CASSQDTRGMNTEAFF.

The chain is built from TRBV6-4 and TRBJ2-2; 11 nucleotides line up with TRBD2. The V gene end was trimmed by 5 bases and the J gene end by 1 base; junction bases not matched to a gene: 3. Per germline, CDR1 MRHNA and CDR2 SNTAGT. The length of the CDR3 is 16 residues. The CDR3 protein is CASSILAGVNTGELFF. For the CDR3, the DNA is TGTGCCAGCAGTATACTAGCGGGAGTGAACACCGGGGAGCTGTTTTTT.

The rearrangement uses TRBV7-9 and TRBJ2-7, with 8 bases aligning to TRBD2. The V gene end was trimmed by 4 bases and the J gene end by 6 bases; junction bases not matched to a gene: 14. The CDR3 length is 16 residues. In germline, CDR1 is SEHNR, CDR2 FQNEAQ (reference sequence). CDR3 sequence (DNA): TGTGCCAGCAGCTCCGTTCGGGGGGGCCCACTACTCGAGCAGTACTTC. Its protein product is CASSSVRGGPLLEQYF.

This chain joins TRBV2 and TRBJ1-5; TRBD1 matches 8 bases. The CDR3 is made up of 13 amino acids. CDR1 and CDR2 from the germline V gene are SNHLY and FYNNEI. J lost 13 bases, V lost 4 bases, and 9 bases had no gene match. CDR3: CASSATGGAAQHF. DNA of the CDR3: TGTGCCAGCAGTGCTACAGGGGGGGCGGCTCAGCATTTT.

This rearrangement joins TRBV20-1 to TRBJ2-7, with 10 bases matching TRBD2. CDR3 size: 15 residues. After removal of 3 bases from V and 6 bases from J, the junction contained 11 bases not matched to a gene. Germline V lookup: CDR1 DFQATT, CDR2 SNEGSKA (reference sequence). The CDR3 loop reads CSARRAGGPGSEQYF. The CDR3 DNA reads TGCAGTGCTAGGCGAGCGGGAGGGCCAGGGAGCGAGCAGTACTTC.

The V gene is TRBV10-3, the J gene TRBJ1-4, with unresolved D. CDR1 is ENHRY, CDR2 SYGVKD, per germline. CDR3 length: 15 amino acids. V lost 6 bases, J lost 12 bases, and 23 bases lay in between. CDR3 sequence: CAIRKTSGDNEQLFF. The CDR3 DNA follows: TGTGCCATCAGGAAGACTAGCGGGGATAACGAGCAACTGTTTTTT.

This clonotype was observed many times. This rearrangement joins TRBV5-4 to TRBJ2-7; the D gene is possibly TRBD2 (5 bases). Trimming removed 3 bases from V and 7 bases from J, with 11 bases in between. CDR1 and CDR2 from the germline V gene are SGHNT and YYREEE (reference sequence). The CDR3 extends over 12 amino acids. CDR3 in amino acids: CASSSPGEEQYF. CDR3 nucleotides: TGTGCCAGCAGCTCTCCCGGGGAGGAGCAGTACTTC.

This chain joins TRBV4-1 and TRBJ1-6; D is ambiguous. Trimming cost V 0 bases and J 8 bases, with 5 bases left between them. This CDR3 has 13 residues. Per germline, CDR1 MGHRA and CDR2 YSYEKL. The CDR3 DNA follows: TGCGCCAGCAGCCAAGATGGGGATTCACCCCTCCACTTT. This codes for CASSQDGDSPLHF.

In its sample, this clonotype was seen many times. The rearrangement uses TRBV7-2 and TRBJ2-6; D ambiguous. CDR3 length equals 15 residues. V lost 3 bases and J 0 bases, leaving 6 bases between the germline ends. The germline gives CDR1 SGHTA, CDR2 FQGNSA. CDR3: CASSLASSGANVLTF. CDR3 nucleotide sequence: TGTGCCAGCAGCTTGGCCAGCTCTGGGGCCAACGTCCTGACTTTC. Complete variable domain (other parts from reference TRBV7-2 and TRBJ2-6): GAGVSQSPSNKVTEKGKDVELRCDPISGHTALYWYRQSLGQGLEFLIYFQGNSAPDKSGLPSDRFSAERTGGSVSTLTIQRTQQEDSAVYLCASSLASSGANVLTFGAGSRLTVL.

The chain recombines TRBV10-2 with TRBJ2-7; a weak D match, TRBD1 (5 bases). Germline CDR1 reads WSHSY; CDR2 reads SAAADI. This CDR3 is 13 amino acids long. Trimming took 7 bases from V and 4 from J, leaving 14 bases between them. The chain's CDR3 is CASNARDSYEQYF. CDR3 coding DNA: TGCGCCAGCAACGCCAGGGATTCATACGAGCAGTACTTC.

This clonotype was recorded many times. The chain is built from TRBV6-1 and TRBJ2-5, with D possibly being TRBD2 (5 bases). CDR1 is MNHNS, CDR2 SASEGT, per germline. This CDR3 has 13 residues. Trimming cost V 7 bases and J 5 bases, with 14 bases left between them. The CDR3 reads CASIRGIAETQYF. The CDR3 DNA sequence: TGTGCCAGCATTCGAGGGATTGCGGAGACCCAGTACTTC.

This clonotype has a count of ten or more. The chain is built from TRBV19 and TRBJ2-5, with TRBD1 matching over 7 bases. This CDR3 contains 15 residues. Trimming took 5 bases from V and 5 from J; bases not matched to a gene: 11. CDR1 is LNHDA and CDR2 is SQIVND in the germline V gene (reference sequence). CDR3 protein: CASSLTGTPGETQYF. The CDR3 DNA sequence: TGTGCCAGTAGTCTGACAGGGACGCCAGGGGAGACCCAGTACTTC.

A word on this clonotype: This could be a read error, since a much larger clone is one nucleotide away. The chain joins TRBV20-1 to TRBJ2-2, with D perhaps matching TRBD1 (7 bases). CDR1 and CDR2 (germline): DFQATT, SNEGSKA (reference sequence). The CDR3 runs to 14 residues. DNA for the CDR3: TGCAGTGCCCTGGAGGGGGCGAACACCGGGAAGCTGTTTTTT. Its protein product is CSALEGANTGKLFF.

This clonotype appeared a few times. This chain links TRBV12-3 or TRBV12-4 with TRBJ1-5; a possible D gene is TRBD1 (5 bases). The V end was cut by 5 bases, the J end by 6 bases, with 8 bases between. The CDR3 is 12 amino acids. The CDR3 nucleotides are TGTGCCAGCAGTGGGCAGGGTCAGCCCCAGCATTTT. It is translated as CASSGQGQPQHF.

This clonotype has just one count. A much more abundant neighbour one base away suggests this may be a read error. CDR3 sequence (DNA): TGTGCCAGCAGCTTATTTCAGGGATGGAACACTGAAGCTTTCTTT. Encoded protein: CASSLFQGWNTEAFF. The chain uses TRBV7-2 and TRBJ1-1; possible D gene TRBD1, 5 bases. CDR1 is SGHTA and CDR2 is FQGNSA in the germline V gene. V shed 2 bases and J shed 1 base, with 11 bases lying between them. This CDR3 region has 15 residues.

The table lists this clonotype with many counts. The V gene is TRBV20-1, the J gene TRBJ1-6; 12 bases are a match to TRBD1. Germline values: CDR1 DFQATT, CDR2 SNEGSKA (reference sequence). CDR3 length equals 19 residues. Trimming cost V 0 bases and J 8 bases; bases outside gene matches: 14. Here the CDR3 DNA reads TGCAGTGCTAGAGATCTGGGACAGGGGGCGCGATTGGTAGATTCACCCCTCCACTTT. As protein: CSARDLGQGARLVDSPLHF.

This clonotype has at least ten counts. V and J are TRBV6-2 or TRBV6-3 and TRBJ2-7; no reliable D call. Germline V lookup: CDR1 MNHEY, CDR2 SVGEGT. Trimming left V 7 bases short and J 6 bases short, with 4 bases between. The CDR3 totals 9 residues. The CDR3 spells CASKGEQYF. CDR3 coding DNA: TGTGCCAGCAAGGGCGAGCAGTACTTC.

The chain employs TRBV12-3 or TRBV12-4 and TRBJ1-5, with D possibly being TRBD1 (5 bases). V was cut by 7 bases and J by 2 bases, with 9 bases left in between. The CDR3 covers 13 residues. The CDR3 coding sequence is TGTGCCAGCAAGGGGATCGGCAATCAGCCCCAGCATTTT. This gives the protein CASKGIGNQPQHF.

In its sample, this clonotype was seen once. The CDR3 DNA reads TGTGCCAGTAGTACTACAGGATTCAATCAGCCCCAGCATTTT. As protein: CASSTTGFNQPQHF. The J gene is TRBJ1-5, the V gene TRBV19; maybe TRBD1 (5 bases). The CDR3 is 14 residues long. The V gene's germline CDR1 is LNHDA and CDR2 SQIVND (reference sequence). The germline V and J ends were trimmed by 4 bases and 3 bases, with 10 bases remaining between them.

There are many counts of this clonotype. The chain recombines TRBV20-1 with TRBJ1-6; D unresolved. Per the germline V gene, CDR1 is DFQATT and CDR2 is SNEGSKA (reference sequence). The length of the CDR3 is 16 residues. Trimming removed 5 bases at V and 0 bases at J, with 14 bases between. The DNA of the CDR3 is TGCAGTGCTCCAGACCCGTCTAGCTCCTATAATTCACCCCTCCACTTT. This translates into CSAPDPSSSYNSPLHF.

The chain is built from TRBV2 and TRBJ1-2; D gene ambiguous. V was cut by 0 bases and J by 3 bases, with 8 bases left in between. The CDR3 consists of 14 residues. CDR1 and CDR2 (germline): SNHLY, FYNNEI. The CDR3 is CASSEAARYYGYTF. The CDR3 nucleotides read TGTGCCAGCAGTGAAGCGGCCAGGTACTATGGCTACACCTTC.